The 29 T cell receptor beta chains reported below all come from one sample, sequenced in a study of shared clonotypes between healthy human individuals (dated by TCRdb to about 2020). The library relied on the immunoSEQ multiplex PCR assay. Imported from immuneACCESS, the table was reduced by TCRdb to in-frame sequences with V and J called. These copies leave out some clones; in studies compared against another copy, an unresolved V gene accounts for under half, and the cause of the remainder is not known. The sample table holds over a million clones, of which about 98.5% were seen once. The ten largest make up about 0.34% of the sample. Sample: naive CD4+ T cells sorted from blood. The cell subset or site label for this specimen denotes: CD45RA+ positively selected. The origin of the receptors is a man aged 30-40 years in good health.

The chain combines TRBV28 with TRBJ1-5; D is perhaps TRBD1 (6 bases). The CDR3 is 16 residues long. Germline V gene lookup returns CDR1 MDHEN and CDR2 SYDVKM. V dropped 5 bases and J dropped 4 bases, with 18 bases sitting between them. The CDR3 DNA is TGTGCCAGCAGTCCAGGAACAGGGTTGAATAATCAGCCCCAGCATTTT. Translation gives CASSPGTGLNNQPQHF.

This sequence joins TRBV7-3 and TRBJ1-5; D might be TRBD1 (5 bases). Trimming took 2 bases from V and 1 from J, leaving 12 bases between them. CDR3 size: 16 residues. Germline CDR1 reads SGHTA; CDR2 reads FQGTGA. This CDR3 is CASSLLGVGSNQPQHF. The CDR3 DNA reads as TGTGCCAGCAGCTTATTGGGGGTTGGAAGCAATCAGCCCCAGCATTTT.

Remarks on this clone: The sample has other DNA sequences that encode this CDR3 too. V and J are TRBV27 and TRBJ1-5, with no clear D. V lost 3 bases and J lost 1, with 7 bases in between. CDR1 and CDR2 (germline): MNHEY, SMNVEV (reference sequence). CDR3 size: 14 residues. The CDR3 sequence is CASSLGPSNQPQHF. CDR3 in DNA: TGTGCCAGCAGTTTGGGCCCGAGCAATCAGCCCCAGCATTTT.

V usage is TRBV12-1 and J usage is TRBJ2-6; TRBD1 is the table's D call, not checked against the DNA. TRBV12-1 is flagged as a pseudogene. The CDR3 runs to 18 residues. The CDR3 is CASSAPNVGQSRANVLTF. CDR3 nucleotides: TGTGCCAGCAGCGCTCCCAATGTAGGACAAAGTCGGGCCAACGTCCTGACTTTC.

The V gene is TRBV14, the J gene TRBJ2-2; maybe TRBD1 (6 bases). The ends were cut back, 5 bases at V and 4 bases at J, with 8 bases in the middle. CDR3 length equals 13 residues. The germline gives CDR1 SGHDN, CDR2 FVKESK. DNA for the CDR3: TGTGCCAGCAGCGCCAGGGGCACCGGGGAGCTGTTTTTT. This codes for CASSARGTGELFF.

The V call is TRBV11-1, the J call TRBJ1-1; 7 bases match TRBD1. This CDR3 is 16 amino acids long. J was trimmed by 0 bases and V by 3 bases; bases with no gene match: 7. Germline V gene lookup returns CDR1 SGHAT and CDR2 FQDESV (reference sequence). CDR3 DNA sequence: TGTGCCAGCAGCTTCAACACAGGGGCCTTGAACACTGAAGCTTTCTTT. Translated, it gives CASSFNTGALNTEAFF.

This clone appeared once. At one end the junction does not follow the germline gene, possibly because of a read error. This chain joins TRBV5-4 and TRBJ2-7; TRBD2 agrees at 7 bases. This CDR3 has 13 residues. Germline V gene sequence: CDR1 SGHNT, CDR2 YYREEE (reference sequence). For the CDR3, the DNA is TGTGCCAGCAGCTTACCTACTACTAGCGCCATGCTCTTC. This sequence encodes CASSLPTTSAMLF.

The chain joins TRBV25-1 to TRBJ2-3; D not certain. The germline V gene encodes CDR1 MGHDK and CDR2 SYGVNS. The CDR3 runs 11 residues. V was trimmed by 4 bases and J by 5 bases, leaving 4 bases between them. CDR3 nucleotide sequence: TGTGCCAGCAGTGCCCAAGATACGCAGTATTTT. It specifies CASSAQDTQYF. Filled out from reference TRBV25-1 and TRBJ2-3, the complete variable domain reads EADIYQTPRYLVIGTGKKITLECSQTMGHDKMYWYQQDPGMELHLIHYSYGVNSTEKGDLSSESTVSRIRTEHFPLTLESARPSHTSQYLCASSAQDTQYFGPGTRLTVL.

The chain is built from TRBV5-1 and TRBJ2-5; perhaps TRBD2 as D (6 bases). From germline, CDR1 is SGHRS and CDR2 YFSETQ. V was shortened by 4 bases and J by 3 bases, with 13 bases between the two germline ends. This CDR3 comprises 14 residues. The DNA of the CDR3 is TGCGCCAGCAGCCCCGGGACTTTAGAAGAGACCCAGTACTTC. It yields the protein CASSPGTLEETQYF.

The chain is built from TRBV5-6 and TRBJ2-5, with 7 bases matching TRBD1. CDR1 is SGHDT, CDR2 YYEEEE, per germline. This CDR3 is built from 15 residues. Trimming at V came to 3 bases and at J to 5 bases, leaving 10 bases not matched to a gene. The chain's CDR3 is CASSSTTGMIETQYF. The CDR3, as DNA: TGTGCCAGCAGCTCCACGACAGGGATGATCGAGACCCAGTACTTC.

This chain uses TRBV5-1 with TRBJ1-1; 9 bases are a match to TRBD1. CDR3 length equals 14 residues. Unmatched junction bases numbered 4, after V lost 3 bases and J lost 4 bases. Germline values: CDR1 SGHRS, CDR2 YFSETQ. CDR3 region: CASSSRDRVTEAFF. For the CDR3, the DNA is TGCGCCAGCAGCTCCCGGGACAGGGTCACTGAAGCTTTCTTT. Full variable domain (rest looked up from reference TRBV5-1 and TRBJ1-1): KAGVTQTPRYLIKTRGQQVTLSCSPISGHRSVSWYQQTPGQGLQFLFEYFSETQRNKGNFPGRFSGRQFSNSRSEMNVSTLELGDSALYLCASSSRDRVTEAFFGQGTRLTVV.

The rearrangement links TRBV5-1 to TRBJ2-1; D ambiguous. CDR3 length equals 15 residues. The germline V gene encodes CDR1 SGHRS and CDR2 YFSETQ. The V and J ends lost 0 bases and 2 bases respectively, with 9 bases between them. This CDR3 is CASSLELGPYNEQFF. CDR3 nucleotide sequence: TGCGCCAGCAGCTTGGAGCTGGGTCCCTACAATGAGCAGTTCTTC.

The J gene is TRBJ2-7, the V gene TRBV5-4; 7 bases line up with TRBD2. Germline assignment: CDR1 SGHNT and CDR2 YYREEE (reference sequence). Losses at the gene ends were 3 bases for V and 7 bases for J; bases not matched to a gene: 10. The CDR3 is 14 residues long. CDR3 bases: TGTGCCAGCAGCTCCCCGACTAGCACGGGTGAGCAGTACTTC. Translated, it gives CASSSPTSTGEQYF.

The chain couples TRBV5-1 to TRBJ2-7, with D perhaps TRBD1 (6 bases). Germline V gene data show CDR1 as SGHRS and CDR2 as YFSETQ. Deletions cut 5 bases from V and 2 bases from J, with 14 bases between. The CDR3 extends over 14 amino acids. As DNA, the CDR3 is TGCGCCAGCAGTAACTCAGGGGTCCCCTACGAGCAGTACTTC. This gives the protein CASSNSGVPYEQYF.

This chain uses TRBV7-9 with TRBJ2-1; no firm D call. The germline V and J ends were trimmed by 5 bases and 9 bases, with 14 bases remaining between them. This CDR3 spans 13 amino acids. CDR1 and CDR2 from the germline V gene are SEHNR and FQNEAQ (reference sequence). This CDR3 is CASSARLAAEQFF. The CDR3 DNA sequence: TGTGCCAGCAGCGCCCGCCTGGCCGCTGAGCAGTTCTTC. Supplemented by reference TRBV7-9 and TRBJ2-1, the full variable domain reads DTGVSQNPRHKITKRGQNVTFRCDPISEHNRLYWYRQTLGQGPEFLTYFQNEAQLEKSRLLSDRFSAERPKGSFSTLEIQRTEQGDSAMYLCASSARLAAEQFFGPGTRLTVL.

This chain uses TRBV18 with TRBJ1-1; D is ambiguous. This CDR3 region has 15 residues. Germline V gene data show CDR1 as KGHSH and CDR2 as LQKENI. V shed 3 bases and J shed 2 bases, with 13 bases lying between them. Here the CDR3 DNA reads TGTGCCAGCTCACCTATAGACTCCTTAAACACTGAAGCTTTCTTT. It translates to CASSPIDSLNTEAFF.

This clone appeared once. CDR3 nucleotide sequence: TGCAGCGTTGCTAGCGGGAGGGTCAATGAGCAGTTCTTC. It is translated as CSVASGRVNEQFF. The V and J genes are TRBV29-1 and TRBJ2-1; 12 positions agree with TRBD2. The CDR3 sequence is 13 residues long. Looked up from germline, CDR1 is SQVTM and CDR2 is ANQGSEA. The V and J ends lost 4 bases and 6 bases, in that order; junction bases with no gene match: 1.

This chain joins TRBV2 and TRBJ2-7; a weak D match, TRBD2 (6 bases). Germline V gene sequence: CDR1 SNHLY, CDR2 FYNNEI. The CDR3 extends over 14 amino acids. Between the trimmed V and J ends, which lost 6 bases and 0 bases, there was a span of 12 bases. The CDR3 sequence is CASSRDLSSYEQYF. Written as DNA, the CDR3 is TGTGCCAGCAGCCGGGACTTGAGCTCCTACGAGCAGTACTTC.

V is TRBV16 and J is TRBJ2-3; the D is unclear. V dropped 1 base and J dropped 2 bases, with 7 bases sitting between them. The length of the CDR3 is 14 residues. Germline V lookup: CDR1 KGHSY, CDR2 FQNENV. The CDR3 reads CASSQWSATDTQYF. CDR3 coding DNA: TGTGCCAGCAGCCAATGGTCAGCCACAGATACGCAGTATTTT.

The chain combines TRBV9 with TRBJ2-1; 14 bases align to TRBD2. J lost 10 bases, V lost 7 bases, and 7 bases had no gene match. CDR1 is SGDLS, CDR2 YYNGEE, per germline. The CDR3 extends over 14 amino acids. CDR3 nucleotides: TGTGCCAGCGGATTGACTAGCGGGAGGGGGGAGCAGTTCTTC. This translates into CASGLTSGRGEQFF. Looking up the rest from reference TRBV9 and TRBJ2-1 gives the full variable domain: DSGVTQTPKHLITATGQRVTLRCSPRSGDLSVYWYQQSLDQGLQFLIQYYNGEERAKGNILERFSAQQFPDLHSELNLSSLELGDSALYFCASGLTSGRGEQFFGPGTRLTVL.

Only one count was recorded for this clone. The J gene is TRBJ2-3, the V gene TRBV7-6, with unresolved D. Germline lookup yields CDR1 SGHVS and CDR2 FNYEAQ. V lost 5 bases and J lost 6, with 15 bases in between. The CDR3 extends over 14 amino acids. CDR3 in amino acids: CASSLMSESDTQYF. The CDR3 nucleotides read TGTGCCAGCAGCCTAATGTCAGAGTCTGATACGCAGTATTTT.

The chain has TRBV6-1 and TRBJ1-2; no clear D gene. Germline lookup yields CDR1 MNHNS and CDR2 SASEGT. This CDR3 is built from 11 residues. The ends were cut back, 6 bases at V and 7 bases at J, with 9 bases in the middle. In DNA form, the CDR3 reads TGTGCCAGCAGGGGGTACGGTGGCTACACCTTC. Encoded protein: CASRGYGGYTF.

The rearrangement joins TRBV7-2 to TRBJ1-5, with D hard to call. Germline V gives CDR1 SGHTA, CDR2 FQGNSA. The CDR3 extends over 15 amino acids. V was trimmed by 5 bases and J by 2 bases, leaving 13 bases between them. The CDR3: CASSPRGMGNQPQHF. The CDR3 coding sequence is TGTGCCAGCAGCCCACGTGGCATGGGCAATCAGCCCCAGCATTTT.

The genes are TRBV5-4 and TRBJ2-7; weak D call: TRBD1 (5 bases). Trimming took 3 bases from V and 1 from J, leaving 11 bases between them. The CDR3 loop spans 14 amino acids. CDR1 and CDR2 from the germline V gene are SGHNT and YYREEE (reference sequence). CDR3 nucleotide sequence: TGTGCCAGCAGCTCTAAGGGGCGGTCCTACGAGCAGTACTTC. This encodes CASSSKGRSYEQYF.

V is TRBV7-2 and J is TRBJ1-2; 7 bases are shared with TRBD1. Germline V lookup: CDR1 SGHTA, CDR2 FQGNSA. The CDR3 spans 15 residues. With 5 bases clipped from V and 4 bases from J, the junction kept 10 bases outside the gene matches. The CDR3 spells CASSPAGGLTYGYTF. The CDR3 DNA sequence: TGTGCCAGCAGCCCAGCAGGGGGGTTAACCTATGGCTACACCTTC.

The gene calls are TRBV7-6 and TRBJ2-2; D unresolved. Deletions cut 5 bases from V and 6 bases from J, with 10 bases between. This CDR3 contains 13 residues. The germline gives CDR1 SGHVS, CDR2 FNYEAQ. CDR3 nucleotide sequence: TGTGCCAGCAGCCGCGGACGGTCCGGGGAGCTGTTTTTT. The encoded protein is CASSRGRSGELFF.

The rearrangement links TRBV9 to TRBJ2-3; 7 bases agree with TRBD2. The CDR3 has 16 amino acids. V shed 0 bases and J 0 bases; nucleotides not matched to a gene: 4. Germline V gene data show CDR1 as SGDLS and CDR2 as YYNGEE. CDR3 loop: CASSVVLASSTDTQYF. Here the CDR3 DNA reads TGTGCCAGCAGCGTAGTACTAGCGTCCAGCACAGATACGCAGTATTTT. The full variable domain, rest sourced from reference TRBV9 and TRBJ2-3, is DSGVTQTPKHLITATGQRVTLRCSPRSGDLSVYWYQQSLDQGLQFLIQYYNGEERAKGNILERFSAQQFPDLHSELNLSSLELGDSALYFCASSVVLASSTDTQYFGPGTRLTVL.

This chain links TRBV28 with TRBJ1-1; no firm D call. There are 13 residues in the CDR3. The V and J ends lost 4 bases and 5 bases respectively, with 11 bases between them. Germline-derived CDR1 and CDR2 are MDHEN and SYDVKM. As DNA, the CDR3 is TGTGCCAGCAGTTCGACCTTGAGGACTGAAGCTTTCTTT. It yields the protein CASSSTLRTEAFF.

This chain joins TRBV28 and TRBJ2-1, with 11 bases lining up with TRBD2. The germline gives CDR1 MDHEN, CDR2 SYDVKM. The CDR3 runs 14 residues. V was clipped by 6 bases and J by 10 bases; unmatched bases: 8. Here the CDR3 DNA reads TGTGCCAGCAGGAACCTAGCGGGAGGAGTCGAGCAGTTCTTC. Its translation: CASRNLAGGVEQFF.